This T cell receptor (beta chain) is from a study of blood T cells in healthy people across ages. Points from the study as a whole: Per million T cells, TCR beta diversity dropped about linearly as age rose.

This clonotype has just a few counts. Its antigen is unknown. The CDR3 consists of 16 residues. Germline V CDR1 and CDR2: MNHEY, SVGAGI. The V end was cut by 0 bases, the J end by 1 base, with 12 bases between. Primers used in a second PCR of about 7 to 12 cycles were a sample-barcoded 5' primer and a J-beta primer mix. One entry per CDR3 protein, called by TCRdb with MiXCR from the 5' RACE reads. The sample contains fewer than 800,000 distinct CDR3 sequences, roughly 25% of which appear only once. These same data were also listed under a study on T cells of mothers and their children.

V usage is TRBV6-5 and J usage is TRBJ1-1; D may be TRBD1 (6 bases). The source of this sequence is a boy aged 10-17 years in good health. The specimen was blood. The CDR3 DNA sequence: TGTGCCAGCAGTTACTCGACGGACAGAGCGAACACTGAAGCTTTCTTT. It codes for CASSYSTDRANTEAFF.